This TCR beta chain was observed in a study of breast tumors, draining lymph nodes, adjacent tissues. Study-wide points: Tumor repertoires ranked between lymph nodes and nontumor tissue in diversity, with V and J gene preferences.

This clonotype appeared many times. The antigen remains unidentified. The CDR3 totals 16 residues. Germline-derived CDR1 and CDR2 are SGHKS and YYEKEE (reference sequence). The V end lost 0 bases, the J end lost 0 bases, and 13 bases lay between the germline ends. TCRdb analysed the multiplex PCR reads with MiXCR anew, one entry per CDR3 protein. The sample gives about 52,000 distinct CDR3 sequences, roughly 39% of which show up once; roughly 10% is in the top ten. This clonotype originated in a female donor with breast cancer. Some clones in this sample may be carry-over from other donors' samples. This sequence joins TRBV5-5 and TRBJ2-7; the D gene is possibly TRBD1 (5 bases). The sample consisted of breast tumor tissue. CDR3 in DNA: TGTGCCAGCAGCTTGGACGTGATAGGGGTCTCCTACGAGCAGTACTTC. Translating gives CASSLDVIGVSYEQYF.